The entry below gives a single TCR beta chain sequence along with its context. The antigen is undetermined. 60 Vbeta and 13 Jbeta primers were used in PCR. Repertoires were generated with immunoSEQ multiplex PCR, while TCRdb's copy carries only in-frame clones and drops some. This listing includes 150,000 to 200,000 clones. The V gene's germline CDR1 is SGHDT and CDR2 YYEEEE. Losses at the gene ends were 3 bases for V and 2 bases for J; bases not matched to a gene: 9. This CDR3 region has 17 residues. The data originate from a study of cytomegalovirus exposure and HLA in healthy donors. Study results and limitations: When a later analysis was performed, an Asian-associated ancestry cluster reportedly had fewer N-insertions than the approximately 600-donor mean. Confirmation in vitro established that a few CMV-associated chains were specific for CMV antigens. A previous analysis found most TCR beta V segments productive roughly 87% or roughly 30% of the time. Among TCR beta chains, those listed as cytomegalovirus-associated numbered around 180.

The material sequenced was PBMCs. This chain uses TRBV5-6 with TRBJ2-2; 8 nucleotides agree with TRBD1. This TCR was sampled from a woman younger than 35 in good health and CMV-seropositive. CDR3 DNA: TGTGCCAGCAGCTCCCGGACAGGGTGGGTCAACACCGGGGAGCTGTTTTTT. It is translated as CASSSRTGWVNTGELFF.